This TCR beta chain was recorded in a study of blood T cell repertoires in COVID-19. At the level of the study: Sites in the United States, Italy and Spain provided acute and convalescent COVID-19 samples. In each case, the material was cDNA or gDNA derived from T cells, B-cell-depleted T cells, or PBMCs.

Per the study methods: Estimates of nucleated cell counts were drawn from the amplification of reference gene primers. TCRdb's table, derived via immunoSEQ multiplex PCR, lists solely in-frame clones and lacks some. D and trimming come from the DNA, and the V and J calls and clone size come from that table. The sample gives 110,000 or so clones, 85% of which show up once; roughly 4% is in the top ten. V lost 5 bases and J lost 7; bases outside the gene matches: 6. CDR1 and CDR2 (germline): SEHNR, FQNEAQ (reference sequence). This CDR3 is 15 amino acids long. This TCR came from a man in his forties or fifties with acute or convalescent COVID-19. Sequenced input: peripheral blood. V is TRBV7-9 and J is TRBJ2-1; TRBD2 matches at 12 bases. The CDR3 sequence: CASSVGTSGPNEQFF. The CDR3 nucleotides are TGTGCCAGCAGCGTCGGGACTAGCGGGCCGAATGAGCAGTTCTTC.